The source of this T cell receptor beta chain is a study of T cells in Graves' hyperthyroidism and ophthalmopathy. This clonotype has at least ten counts. V was trimmed by 5 bases and J by 2 bases, leaving 19 bases between them. From germline, CDR1 is SEHNR and CDR2 FQNEAQ (reference sequence). The CDR3 loop spans 17 amino acids. What was amplified from RNA transcripts were TCR beta CDR3 regions. A set of HTBI primers served as the primers for a first-round RT-PCR of the TCR CDR3. TCRdb itself ran the multiplex PCR reads through MiXCR, one entry per CDR3 protein. In the table there are 250,000 or so distinct CDR3 sequences, roughly 15% of which are singletons.

The V and J genes are TRBV7-9 and TRBJ2-1, with D unclear. The receptor's source is a woman in her forties or fifties with Graves' hyperthyroidism that later progressed to Graves' ophthalmopathy. The source material was blood. This CDR3 reads CASSPRPRLPTYNEQFF. The CDR3 nucleotides read TGTGCCAGCAGCCCCCGACCTAGGCTTCCTACCTACAATGAGCAGTTCTTC. Full variable domain (rest looked up from reference TRBV7-9 and TRBJ2-1): DTGVSQNPRHKITKRGQNVTFRCDPISEHNRLYWYRQTLGQGPEFLTYFQNEAQLEKSRLLSDRFSAERPKGSFSTLEIQRTEQGDSAMYLCASSPRPRLPTYNEQFFGPGTRLTVL.